This entry features one T cell receptor beta chain sequence. Its cognate antigen is unknown. Donors consisted of healthy bone marrow donors. CDR1 and CDR2 (germline): GTSNPN, SVGIG (reference sequence). V lost 5 bases to trimming and J lost 6 bases, with 9 bases between them. There are 11 residues in the CDR3. A multiplex PCR was run with 60 Vbeta primers and 13 Jbeta primers. Only in-frame clones appear in the TCRdb table, and some are missing; sequencing was by immunoSEQ multiplex PCR. Among approximately 190,000 clones listed, over 70% were seen once. The sample comes from a study of cytomegalovirus exposure and HLA in healthy donors. The study, taken as a whole, reports: Clonal expansion was found to be greater in HLA-associated TCR beta chains than in equally common others in a later analysis.

The rearrangement uses TRBV30 and TRBJ2-3; no firm D call. This sequence originates from a man aged 50 or older in good health and CMV-seronegative. Source material: PBMCs. In DNA, the CDR3 is TGTGCCTGGTCTATCGGGGATACGCAGTATTTT. This codes for CAWSIGDTQYF.